This TCR beta chain was recorded in a study of blood T cell repertoires in COVID-19. Study background: T cells, B-cell-depleted T cells, or PBMCs provided the cDNA or gDNA that served as material.

Per the original data handling: Amplification of reference gene primers was used by the study to estimate nucleated cell counts. The assay was immunoSEQ multiplex PCR, and TCRdb's table has in-frame clones only and misses some. That table is the source of V, J and clone size, and D and trimming were worked out from the DNA. The table shows roughly 74,000 clones, with 70% to 90% occurring only once. This CDR3 is 13 amino acids long. The germline gives CDR1 SQVTM, CDR2 ANQGSEA. The V end was cut by 5 bases, the J end by 1 base, with 12 bases between. The clonotype was recovered from a man between 70 and 80 years old with active or convalescent COVID-19. Sequencing was done on a sample of peripheral blood. The J gene is TRBJ2-7, the V gene TRBV29-1, with D perhaps matching TRBD1 (6 bases). CDR3 DNA: TGCAGCGTTTCAAGGGGACAATCCTACGAGCAGTACTTC. The encoded protein is CSVSRGQSYEQYF.